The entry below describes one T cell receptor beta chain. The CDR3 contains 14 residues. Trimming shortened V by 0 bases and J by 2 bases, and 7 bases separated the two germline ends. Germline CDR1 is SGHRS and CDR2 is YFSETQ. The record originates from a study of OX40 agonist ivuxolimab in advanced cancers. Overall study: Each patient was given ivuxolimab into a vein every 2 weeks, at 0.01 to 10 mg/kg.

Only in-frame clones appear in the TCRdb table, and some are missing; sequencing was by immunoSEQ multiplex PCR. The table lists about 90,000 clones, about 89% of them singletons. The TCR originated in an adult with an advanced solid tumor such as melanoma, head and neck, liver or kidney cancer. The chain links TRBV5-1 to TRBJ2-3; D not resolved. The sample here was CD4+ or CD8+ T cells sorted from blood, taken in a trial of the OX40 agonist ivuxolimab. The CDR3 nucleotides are TGCGCCAGCAGCTTGGGGACCACCACAGATACGCAGTATTTT. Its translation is CASSLGTTTDTQYF.